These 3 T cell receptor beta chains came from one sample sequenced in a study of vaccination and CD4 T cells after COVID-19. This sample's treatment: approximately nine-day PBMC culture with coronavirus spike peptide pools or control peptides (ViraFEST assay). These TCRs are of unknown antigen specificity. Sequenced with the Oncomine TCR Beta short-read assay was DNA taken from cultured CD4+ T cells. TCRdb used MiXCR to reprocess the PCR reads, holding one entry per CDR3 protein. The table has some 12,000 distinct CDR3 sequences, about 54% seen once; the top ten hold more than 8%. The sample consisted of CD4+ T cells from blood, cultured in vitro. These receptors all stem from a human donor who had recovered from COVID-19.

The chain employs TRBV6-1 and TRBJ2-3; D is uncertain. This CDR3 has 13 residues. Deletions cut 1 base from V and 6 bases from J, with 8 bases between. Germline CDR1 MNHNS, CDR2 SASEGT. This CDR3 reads CASSEVLLDTQYF. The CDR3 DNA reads TGTGCCAGCAGTGAAGTTTTGTTGGATACGCAGTATTTT.

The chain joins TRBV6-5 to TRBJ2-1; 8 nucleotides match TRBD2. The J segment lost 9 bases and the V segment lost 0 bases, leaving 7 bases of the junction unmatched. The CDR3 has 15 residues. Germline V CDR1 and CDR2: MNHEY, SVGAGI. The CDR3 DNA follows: TGTGCCAGCAGTTACTCGGGACTAGAGGGGGGTGAGCAGTTCTTC. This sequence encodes CASSYSGLEGGEQFF.

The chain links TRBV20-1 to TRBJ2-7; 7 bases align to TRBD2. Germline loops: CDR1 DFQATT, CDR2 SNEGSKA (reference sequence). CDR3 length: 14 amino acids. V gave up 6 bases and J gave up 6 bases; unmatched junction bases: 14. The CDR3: CSALEGGSGVEQYF. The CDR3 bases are TGCAGTGCCCTGGAGGGCGGGAGCGGCGTCGAGCAGTACTTC.